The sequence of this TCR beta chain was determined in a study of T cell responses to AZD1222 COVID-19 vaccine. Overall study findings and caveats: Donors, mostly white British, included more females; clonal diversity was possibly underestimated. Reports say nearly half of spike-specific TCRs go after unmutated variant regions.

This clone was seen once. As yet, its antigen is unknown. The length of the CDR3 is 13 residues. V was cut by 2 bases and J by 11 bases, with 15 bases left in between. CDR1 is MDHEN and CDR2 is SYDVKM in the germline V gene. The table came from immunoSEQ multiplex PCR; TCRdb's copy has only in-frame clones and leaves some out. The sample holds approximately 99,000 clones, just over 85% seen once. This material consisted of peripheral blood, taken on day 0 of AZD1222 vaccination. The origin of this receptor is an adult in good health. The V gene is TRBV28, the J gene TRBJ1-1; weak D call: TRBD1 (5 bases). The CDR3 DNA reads TGTGCCAGCAGTTTAGCCCGGGGCCTACAGGCTTTCTTT. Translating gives CASSLARGLQAFF.